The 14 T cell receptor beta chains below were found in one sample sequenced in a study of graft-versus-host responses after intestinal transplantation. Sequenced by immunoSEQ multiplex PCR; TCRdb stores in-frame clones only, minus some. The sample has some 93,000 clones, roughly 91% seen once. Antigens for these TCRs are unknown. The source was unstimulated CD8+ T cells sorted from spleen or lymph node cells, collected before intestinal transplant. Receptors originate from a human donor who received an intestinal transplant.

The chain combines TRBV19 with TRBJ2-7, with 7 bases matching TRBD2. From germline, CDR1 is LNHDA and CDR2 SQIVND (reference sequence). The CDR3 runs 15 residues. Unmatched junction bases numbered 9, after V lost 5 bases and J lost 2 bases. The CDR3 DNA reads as TGTGCCAGTAGTTCTGGCACTAGCGTAACCTACGAGCAGTACTTC. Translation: CASSSGTSVTYEQYF.

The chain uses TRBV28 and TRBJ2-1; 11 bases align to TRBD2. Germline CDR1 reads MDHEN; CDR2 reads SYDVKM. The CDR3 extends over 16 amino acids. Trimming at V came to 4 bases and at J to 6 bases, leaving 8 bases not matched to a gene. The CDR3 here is CASSSPLAGGRNEQFF. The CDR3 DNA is TGTGCCAGCAGTTCTCCTCTAGCGGGAGGTCGCAATGAGCAGTTCTTC.

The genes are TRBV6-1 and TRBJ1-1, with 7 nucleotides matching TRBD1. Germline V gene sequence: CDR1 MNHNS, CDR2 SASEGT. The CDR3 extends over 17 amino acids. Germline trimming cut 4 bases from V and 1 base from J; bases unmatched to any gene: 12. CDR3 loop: CASSGRDRYRTNTEAFF. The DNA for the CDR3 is TGTGCCAGCAGTGGCCGGGACAGATACCGGACGAACACTGAAGCTTTCTTT.

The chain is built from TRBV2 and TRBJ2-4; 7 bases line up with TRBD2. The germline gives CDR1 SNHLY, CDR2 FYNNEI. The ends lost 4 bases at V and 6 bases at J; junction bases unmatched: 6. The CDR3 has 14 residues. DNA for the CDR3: TGTGCCAGCAGTGTCGTGGGGGAGGGAAACATTCAGTACTTC. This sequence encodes CASSVVGEGNIQYF.

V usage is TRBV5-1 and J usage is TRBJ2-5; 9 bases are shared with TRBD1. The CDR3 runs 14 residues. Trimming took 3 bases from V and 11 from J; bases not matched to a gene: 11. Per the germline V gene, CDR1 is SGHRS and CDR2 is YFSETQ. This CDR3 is CASSWAGTGREQYF. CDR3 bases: TGCGCCAGCAGCTGGGCCGGGACAGGGCGTGAGCAGTACTTC.

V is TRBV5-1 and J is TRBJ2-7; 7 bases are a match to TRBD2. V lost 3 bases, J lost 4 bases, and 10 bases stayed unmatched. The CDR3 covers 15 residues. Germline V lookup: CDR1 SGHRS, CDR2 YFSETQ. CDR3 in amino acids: CASSSPKRDGYEQYF. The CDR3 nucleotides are TGCGCCAGCAGCTCACCAAAGCGGGACGGGTACGAGCAGTACTTC. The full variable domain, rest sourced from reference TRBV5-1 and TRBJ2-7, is KAGVTQTPRYLIKTRGQQVTLSCSPISGHRSVSWYQQTPGQGLQFLFEYFSETQRNKGNFPGRFSGRQFSNSRSEMNVSTLELGDSALYLCASSSPKRDGYEQYFGPGTRLTVT.

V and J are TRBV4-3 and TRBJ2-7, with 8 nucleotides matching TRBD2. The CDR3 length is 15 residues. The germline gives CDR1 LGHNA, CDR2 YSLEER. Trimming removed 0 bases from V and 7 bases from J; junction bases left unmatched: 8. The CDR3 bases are TGCGCCAGCAGCCAAGATCGTAATAGCGGGATAGAGCAGTACTTC. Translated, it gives CASSQDRNSGIEQYF.

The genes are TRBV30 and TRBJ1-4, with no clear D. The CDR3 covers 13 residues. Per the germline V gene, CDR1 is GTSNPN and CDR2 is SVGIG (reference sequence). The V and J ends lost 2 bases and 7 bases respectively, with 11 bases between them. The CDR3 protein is CAWSTGNGEKLFF. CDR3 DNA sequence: TGTGCCTGGAGTACGGGGAATGGTGAAAAACTGTTTTTT.

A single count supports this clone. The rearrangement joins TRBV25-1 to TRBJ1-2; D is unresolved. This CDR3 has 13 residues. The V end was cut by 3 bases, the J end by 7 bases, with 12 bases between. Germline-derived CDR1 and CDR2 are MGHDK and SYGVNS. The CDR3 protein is CASSDTLRGGYTF. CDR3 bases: TGTGCCAGCAGTGATACCCTCCGGGGTGGCTACACCTTC.

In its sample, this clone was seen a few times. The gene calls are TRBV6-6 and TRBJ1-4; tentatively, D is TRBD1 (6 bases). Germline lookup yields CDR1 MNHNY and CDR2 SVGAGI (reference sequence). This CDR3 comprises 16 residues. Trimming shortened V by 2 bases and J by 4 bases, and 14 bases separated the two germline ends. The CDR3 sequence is CASSYAPGHDNEKLFF. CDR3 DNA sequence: TGTGCCAGCAGTTACGCACCGGGACACGATAATGAAAAACTGTTTTTT.

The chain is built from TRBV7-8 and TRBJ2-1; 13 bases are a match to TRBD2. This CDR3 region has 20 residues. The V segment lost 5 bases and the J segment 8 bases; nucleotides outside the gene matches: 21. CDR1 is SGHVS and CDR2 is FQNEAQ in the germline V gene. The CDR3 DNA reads TGTGCCAGCAGCGGCCTCCCGGGACTAGCGGGATTAAAGATCGTGGATGAGCAGTTCTTC. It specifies CASSGLPGLAGLKIVDEQFF.

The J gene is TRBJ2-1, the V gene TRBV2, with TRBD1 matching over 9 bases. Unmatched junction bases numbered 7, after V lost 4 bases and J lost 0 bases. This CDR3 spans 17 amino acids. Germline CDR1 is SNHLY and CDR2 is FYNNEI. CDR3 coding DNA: TGTGCCAGCAGTGGGGGCCTACAGGGGGCCTCCTACAATGAGCAGTTCTTC. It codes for CASSGGLQGASYNEQFF.

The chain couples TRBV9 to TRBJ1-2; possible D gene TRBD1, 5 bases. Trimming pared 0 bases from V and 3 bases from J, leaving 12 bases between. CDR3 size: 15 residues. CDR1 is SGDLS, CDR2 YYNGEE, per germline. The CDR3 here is CASSVEERGHYGYTF. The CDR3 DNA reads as TGTGCCAGCAGCGTAGAGGAAAGGGGCCACTATGGCTACACCTTC.

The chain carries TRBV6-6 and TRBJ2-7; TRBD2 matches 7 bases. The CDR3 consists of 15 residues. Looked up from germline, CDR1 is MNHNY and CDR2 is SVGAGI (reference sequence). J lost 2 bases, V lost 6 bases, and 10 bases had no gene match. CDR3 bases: TGTGCCAGCAGCCCCAAAGCGGGAACCACCTACGAGCAGTACTTC. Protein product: CASSPKAGTTYEQYF.